This T cell receptor beta chain was identified in a study of blood T cells in healthy people across ages. Germline V CDR1 and CDR2: SEHNR, FQNEAQ (reference sequence). The CDR3 is made up of 15 amino acids. V was shortened by 2 bases and J by 4 bases, with 14 bases between the two germline ends. The second PCR ran roughly 6 to 12 cycles with a sample-barcoded 5' primer and J-beta primers. Each CDR3 protein gets one entry after TCRdb re-called the 5' RACE reads with MiXCR. The sample lists 1.2 million to 1.5 million distinct CDR3 sequences; approximately 63% were seen once. This clonotype was seen once.

The clonotype originates from a man in his late teens or twenties in good health. Sequencing was carried out using blood. This chain connects TRBV7-9 to TRBJ1-2; D not resolved. The CDR3 loop reads CASSLSQTRFYGYTF. CDR3 coding DNA: TGTGCCAGCAGCTTAAGTCAGACCCGGTTCTATGGCTACACCTTC.